A single sample gave rise to the 28 T cell receptor beta chains below, sequenced in a study of blood T cell repertoires in COVID-19. Generated by immunoSEQ multiplex PCR, the TCRdb table keeps only in-frame clones and is missing some. Among a few hundred thousand clones listed, approximately 86% were seen once. The sample taken for sequencing was peripheral blood. Receptors were obtained from a woman in her late teens or twenties with acute or convalescent COVID-19.

The gene calls are TRBV7-6 and TRBJ1-1; 9 bases align to TRBD1. The CDR3 is 15 amino acids. The germline CDR1 and CDR2 sequences are SGHVS and FNYEAQ. With V trimmed by 6 bases and J by 6 bases, 11 bases remained unmatched. The CDR3 reads CASSITGGSRAEAFF. The DNA of the CDR3 is TGTGCCAGCAGTATAACAGGGGGCAGTCGGGCTGAAGCTTTCTTT.

This clone was seen once. The gene calls are TRBV27 and TRBJ1-1, with D tentatively TRBD1 (6 bases). The CDR3 runs to 14 residues. V was pared by 6 bases and J by 0 bases, with 11 bases between. The germline V gene has CDR1 MNHEY and CDR2 SMNVEV (reference sequence). CDR3 sequence reads: CASSLTGLNTEAFF. The CDR3 DNA follows: TGTGCCAGCAGCTTGACAGGCCTGAACACTGAAGCTTTCTTT.

The chain joins TRBV7-9 to TRBJ2-4; weak D call: TRBD1 (6 bases). Germline CDR1 reads SEHNR; CDR2 reads FQNEAQ (reference sequence). The V and J ends lost 5 bases and 1 base respectively, with 12 bases between them. The CDR3 totals 15 residues. The CDR3 loop reads CASSPTQGAKNIQYF. CDR3 sequence (DNA): TGTGCCAGCAGCCCAACGCAGGGGGCCAAAAACATTCAGTACTTC.

The chain has TRBV3-1 (or the pseudogene TRBV3-2) and TRBJ1-1; TRBD1 matches 10 bases. Germline values: CDR1 LGHDT, CDR2 YNNKEL (reference sequence). CDR3 length: 16 amino acids. With 2 bases clipped from V and 1 base from J, the junction kept 4 bases outside the gene matches. Here the CDR3 DNA reads TGTGCCAGCAGCCAAAGGACAGGGGGAACGAACACTGAAGCTTTCTTT. This gives the protein CASSQRTGGTNTEAFF.

This chain links TRBV3-1 (or the pseudogene TRBV3-2) with TRBJ2-1; D is possibly TRBD2 (5 bases). The V gene's germline CDR1 is LGHDT and CDR2 YNNKEL (reference sequence). V lost 3 bases, J lost 3 bases, and 9 bases lay in between. The CDR3 length is 14 residues. CDR3 in amino acids: CASSQQRGYNEQFF. In nucleotides, the CDR3 is TGTGCCAGCAGCCAGCAACGGGGCTACAATGAGCAGTTCTTC.

The chain joins TRBV19 to TRBJ1-1; D is possibly TRBD1 (6 bases). CDR3 length: 13 amino acids. CDR1 and CDR2 from the germline V gene are LNHDA and SQIVND (reference sequence). V lost 2 bases, J lost 5 bases, and 9 bases lay in between. CDR3 nucleotides: TGTGCCAGTAGTATAAACAGGGTAACTGAAGCTTTCTTT. It is translated as CASSINRVTEAFF.

This chain connects TRBV30 to TRBJ1-2; the D gene is possibly TRBD1 (6 bases). The CDR3 contains 12 residues. Germline loops: CDR1 GTSNPN, CDR2 SVGIG (reference sequence). Trimming stripped 0 bases from V and 7 bases from J, with 9 bases between. The CDR3 region is CAWSVQGIGYTF. The CDR3 coding sequence is TGTGCCTGGAGTGTACAGGGTATTGGCTACACCTTC.

This clone was seen repeatedly, ten times or more. The chain couples TRBV6-6 to TRBJ1-1; D is uncertain. Trimming stripped 7 bases from V and 0 bases from J, with 12 bases between. Germline V gene lookup returns CDR1 MNHNY and CDR2 SVGAGI (reference sequence). The CDR3 has 14 amino acids. The DNA for the CDR3 is TGTGCCAGCATCCCTTACCTAATGAACACTGAAGCTTTCTTT. Amino acids: CASIPYLMNTEAFF.

The V call is TRBV15, the J call TRBJ1-5; 9 bases fit TRBD1. CDR1 and CDR2 (germline): LNHNV, YYDKDF (reference sequence). The CDR3 is 18 residues long. After removal of 5 bases from V and 0 bases from J, the junction contained 11 bases not matched to a gene. The CDR3 region is CATSSGDRAEHSNQPQHF. In nucleotides, the CDR3 is TGTGCCACCAGCTCGGGGGACAGGGCGGAACATAGCAATCAGCCCCAGCATTTT.

The chain uses TRBV7-2 and TRBJ2-7, with 9 bases aligning to TRBD1. The germline V gene encodes CDR1 SGHTA and CDR2 FQGNSA. After removal of 0 bases from V and 4 bases from J, the junction contained 7 bases not matched to a gene. This CDR3 has 16 residues. For the CDR3, the DNA is TGTGCCAGCAGCTTAGCGGGCGGACAGGGGCAGTACGAGCAGTACTTC. Its translation is CASSLAGGQGQYEQYF.

The count of this clone is one. This chain joins TRBV28 and TRBJ2-7, with 7 bases aligning to TRBD1. The germline V gene has CDR1 MDHEN and CDR2 SYDVKM. With 6 bases clipped from V and 0 bases from J, the junction kept 14 bases outside the gene matches. The length of the CDR3 is 17 residues. The CDR3 spells CASSLSSGTVSSYEQYF. DNA of the CDR3: TGTGCCAGCAGCCTTTCCTCCGGGACAGTGAGCTCCTACGAGCAGTACTTC.

This rearrangement joins TRBV5-1 to TRBJ1-3; D may be TRBD1 (6 bases). V was clipped by 3 bases and J by 0 bases, with 19 bases between them. This CDR3 is 18 amino acids long. Germline assignment: CDR1 SGHRS and CDR2 YFSETQ. The CDR3 nucleotides read TGCGCCAGCAGCTCTTTATCTTCGGACAGCCTCTCTGGAAACACCATATATTTT. As protein: CASSSLSSDSLSGNTIYF.

This clone was observed once. The rearrangement links TRBV6-2 or TRBV6-3 to TRBJ2-6, with D maybe TRBD1 (6 bases). V was shortened by 6 bases and J by 0 bases, with 15 bases between the two germline ends. Germline values: CDR1 MNHEY, CDR2 SVGEGT. The CDR3 length is 17 residues. The CDR3 region has the DNA TGTGCCAGCAGCCCCCCGGGACACTTCTCTGGGGCCAACGTCCTGACTTTC. Protein sequence: CASSPPGHFSGANVLTF.

A single count supports this clone. This rearrangement joins TRBV28 to TRBJ2-7, with 7 bases identical to TRBD2. The germline V gene has CDR1 MDHEN and CDR2 SYDVKM. The ends lost 7 bases at V and 0 bases at J; junction bases unmatched: 6. The CDR3 is 14 residues long. The CDR3 DNA reads as TGTGCCAGCACCGAAGCGGGAAGCTCCTACGAGCAGTACTTC. Protein: CASTEAGSSYEQYF.

A word on this clone: Other DNA sequences in this sample translate to the same CDR3. CDR3 amino acids: CASSPGLAGGETQYF. CDR3 sequence (DNA): TGTGCCAGCAGTCCCGGACTAGCGGGAGGAGAGACCCAGTACTTC. The chain combines TRBV6-5 with TRBJ2-5; 14 bases agree with TRBD2. CDR3 length: 15 amino acids. Germline loops: CDR1 MNHEY, CDR2 SVGAGI. After removal of 5 bases from V and 4 bases from J, the junction contained 3 bases not matched to a gene.

The chain carries TRBV4-2 and TRBJ2-5; 11 bases align to TRBD2. The length of the CDR3 is 15 residues. From germline, CDR1 is LGHNA and CDR2 YNFKEQ. Losses at the gene ends were 4 bases for V and 3 bases for J; bases not matched to a gene: 4. For the CDR3, the DNA is TGTGCCAGCAGCCGTGGGACTAGCGGCGAAGAGACCCAGTACTTC. It specifies CASSRGTSGEETQYF.

This clone turned up a few times. This rearrangement joins TRBV2 to TRBJ2-7, with D tentatively TRBD1 (5 bases). The V and J ends lost 1 base and 4 bases respectively, with 11 bases between them. CDR1 is SNHLY and CDR2 is FYNNEI in the germline V gene. CDR3 length equals 14 residues. CDR3 coding DNA: TGTGCCAGCAGTGAAGGGGGAAAGGGGTACGAGCAGTACTTC. Protein sequence: CASSEGGKGYEQYF.

The genes are TRBV21-1 and TRBJ1-2; the D call of TRBD1 is as the table states it, not checked on the DNA. TRBV21-1 is noted as a pseudogene. The CDR3 is 16 residues long. CDR3 amino acids: CASSKGQGPTNYGYTF. CDR3 nucleotide sequence: TGTGCCAGCAGCAAAGGACAGGGGCCGACTAACTATGGCTACACCTTC.

The chain joins TRBV18 to TRBJ1-2; weak D call: TRBD1 (6 bases). Deletions cut 4 bases from V and 7 bases from J, with 13 bases between. This CDR3 contains 13 residues. Germline V gene lookup returns CDR1 KGHSH and CDR2 LQKENI. The DNA for the CDR3 is TGTGCCAGCTCACAGGACAGTGCATCTGGCTACACCTTC. It encodes CASSQDSASGYTF.

The V gene is TRBV6-2 or TRBV6-3, the J gene TRBJ1-5; D is ambiguous. Per germline, CDR1 MNHEY and CDR2 SVGEGT. V lost 4 bases to trimming and J lost 3 bases, with 22 bases between them. The CDR3 extends over 18 amino acids. The CDR3 protein is CASSSGIEGAEFNQPQHF. The DNA for the CDR3 is TGTGCCAGCAGTTCTGGGATTGAGGGCGCGGAATTCAATCAGCCCCAGCATTTT.

This clone was detected only a few times. The gene calls are TRBV5-1 and TRBJ2-6; a possible D gene is TRBD1 (6 bases). With 4 bases removed from V and 4 bases from J, the gap between germline ends came to 12 bases. This CDR3 has 15 amino acids. CDR1 SGHRS and CDR2 YFSETQ come from the germline V gene. In nucleotides, the CDR3 is TGCGCCAGCAGCCCTCCAGGGGTCGGGGCCAACGTCCTGACTTTC. Its translation is CASSPPGVGANVLTF.

The count of this clone is one. The chain couples TRBV27 to TRBJ2-5; 7 bases line up with TRBD2. The CDR3 consists of 14 residues. The V gene end was trimmed by 2 bases and the J gene end by 5 bases; junction bases not matched to a gene: 5. CDR1 MNHEY and CDR2 SMNVEV come from the germline V gene (reference sequence). The CDR3, as DNA: TGTGCCAGCAGTTTAGCTACCGGGGGGGAGACCCAGTACTTC. Its protein product is CASSLATGGETQYF.

The rearrangement uses TRBV4-2 and TRBJ1-2; unclear D gene. CDR1 and CDR2 from the germline V gene are LGHNA and YNFKEQ. CDR3 length: 16 amino acids. The V gene lost 0 bases and the J gene lost 4 bases, with 15 bases spanning the gap. CDR3 bases: TGTGCCAGCAGCCAAGATGAGGCCCCCTCAGTCTATGGCTACACCTTC. Protein: CASSQDEAPSVYGYTF.

The chain links TRBV4-3 to TRBJ2-1; the match to TRBD2 covers 10 bases. V was clipped by 3 bases and J by 2 bases; unmatched bases: 16. There are 20 residues in the CDR3. Germline V gives CDR1 LGHNA, CDR2 YSLEER. The CDR3 spells CASSHNPPLAGEGTYNEQFF. The DNA of the CDR3 is TGCGCCAGCAGCCATAACCCCCCTCTAGCGGGAGAGGGGACCTACAATGAGCAGTTCTTC.

This clone has only a few counts. This sequence joins TRBV14 and TRBJ2-6; no clear D. This CDR3 spans 17 amino acids. From germline, CDR1 is SGHDN and CDR2 FVKESK. V gave up 3 bases and J gave up 2 bases, with 14 bases separating them. The CDR3 sequence: CASSQIGGLTGANVLTF. CDR3 sequence (DNA): TGTGCCAGCAGCCAGATTGGTGGGCTAACTGGGGCCAACGTCCTGACTTTC.

This sequence joins TRBV10-1 and TRBJ2-1; 10 bases match TRBD1. CDR3 length: 15 residues. J was trimmed by 7 bases and V by 4 bases; bases with no gene match: 7. Germline assignment: CDR1 WNHNN and CDR2 SYGVQD (reference sequence). CDR3 bases: TGCGCCAGCAGTGCGGAGACAGGGGGCTGGAATGAGCAGTTCTTC. Translated: CASSAETGGWNEQFF.

The chain joins TRBV9 to TRBJ2-7; 12 nucleotides align to TRBD2. Germline CDR1 SGDLS, CDR2 YYNGEE. The CDR3 totals 16 residues. Losses at the gene ends were 4 bases for V and 4 bases for J; bases not matched to a gene: 9. The CDR3 protein is CASSPEPGLAGYEQYF. CDR3 coding DNA: TGTGCCAGCAGCCCCGAGCCGGGACTAGCGGGTTACGAGCAGTACTTC.

The rearrangement links TRBV2 to TRBJ2-3; 8 bases map to TRBD2. Germline lookup yields CDR1 SNHLY and CDR2 FYNNEI. Trimming at V came to 7 bases and at J to 3 bases, leaving 3 bases not matched to a gene. The CDR3 extends over 13 amino acids. This chain's CDR3 is CASNGGRTDTQYF. The CDR3 DNA is TGTGCCAGCAACGGCGGGAGGACAGATACGCAGTATTTT.